This T cell receptor beta chain was retrieved from a study of blood T cell repertoires in COVID-19. Background on the study: Sites across the United States, Italy and Spain contributed samples from acute and convalescent COVID-19. T cells, B-cell-depleted T cells, or PBMCs supplied cDNA or gDNA.

Under the authors' procedure: Scientists estimated how many nucleated cells there were by amplifying reference gene primers. Sequencing used immunoSEQ multiplex PCR; TCRdb keeps in-frame clones, though not all of them. That table supplies the V and J calls and clone size; D and trimming were determined from the DNA. The profile shows about 59,000 clones, more than 75% of them singletons. Trimming cost V 0 bases and J 2 bases; bases outside gene matches: 8. The germline V gene has CDR1 GTSNPN and CDR2 SVGIG (reference sequence). The CDR3 is made up of 16 amino acids. Input material: peripheral blood. V and J are TRBV30 and TRBJ1-2, with 8 bases that match TRBD1. This sequence originates from a man older than 75 with acute or convalescent COVID-19. The CDR3 spells CAWSVWERTGNYGYTF. CDR3 nucleotide sequence: TGTGCCTGGAGTGTTTGGGAAAGGACAGGGAACTATGGCTACACCTTC. Combining the CDR3 with reference TRBV30 and TRBJ1-2 gives the whole variable domain SQTIHQWPATLVQPVGSPLSLECTVEGTSNPNLYWYRQAAGRGLQLLFYSVGIGQISSEVPQNLSASRPQDRQFILSSKKLLLSDSGFYLCAWSVWERTGNYGYTFGSGTRLTVV.